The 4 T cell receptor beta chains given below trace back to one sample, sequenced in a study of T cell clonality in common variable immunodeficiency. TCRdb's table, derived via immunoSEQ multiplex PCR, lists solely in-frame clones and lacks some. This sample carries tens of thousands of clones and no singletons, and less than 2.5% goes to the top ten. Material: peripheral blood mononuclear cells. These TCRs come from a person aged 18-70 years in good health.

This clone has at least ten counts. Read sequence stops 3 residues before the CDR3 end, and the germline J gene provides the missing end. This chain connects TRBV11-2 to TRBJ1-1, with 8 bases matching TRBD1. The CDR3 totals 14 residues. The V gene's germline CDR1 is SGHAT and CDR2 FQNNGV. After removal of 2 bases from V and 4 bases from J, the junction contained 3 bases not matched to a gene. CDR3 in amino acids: CASSLIQGATEAFF. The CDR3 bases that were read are TGTGCCAGCAGCTTAATCCAGGGGGCCACTGAA.

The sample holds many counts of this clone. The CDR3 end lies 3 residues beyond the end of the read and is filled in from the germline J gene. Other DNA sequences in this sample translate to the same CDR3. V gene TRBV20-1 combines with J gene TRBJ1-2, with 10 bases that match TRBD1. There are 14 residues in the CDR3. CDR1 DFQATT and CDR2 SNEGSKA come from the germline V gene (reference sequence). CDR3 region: CSALDRGPRGGYTF. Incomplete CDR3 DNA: TGCAGTGCTCTAGACAGGGGGCCGAGGGGAGGC.

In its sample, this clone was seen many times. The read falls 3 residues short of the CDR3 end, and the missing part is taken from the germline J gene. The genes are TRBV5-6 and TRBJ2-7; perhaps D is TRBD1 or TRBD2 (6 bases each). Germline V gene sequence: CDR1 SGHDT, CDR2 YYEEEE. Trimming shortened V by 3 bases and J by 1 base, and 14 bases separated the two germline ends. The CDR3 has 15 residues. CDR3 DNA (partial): TGTGCCAGCAGCTCCTTTGGCGGGACATCCTACGAG. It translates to CASSSFGGTSYE. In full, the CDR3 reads CASSSFGGTSYEQYF.

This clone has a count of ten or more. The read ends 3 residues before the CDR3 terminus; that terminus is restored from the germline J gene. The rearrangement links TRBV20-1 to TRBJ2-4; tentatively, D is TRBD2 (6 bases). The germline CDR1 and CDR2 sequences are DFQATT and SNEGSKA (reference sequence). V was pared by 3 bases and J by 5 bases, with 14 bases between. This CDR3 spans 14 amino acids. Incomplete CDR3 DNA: TGCAGTGCTAGCCCACGGGGGAGGCAAAACATT. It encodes CSASPRGRQNI. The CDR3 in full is CSASPRGRQNIQYF.